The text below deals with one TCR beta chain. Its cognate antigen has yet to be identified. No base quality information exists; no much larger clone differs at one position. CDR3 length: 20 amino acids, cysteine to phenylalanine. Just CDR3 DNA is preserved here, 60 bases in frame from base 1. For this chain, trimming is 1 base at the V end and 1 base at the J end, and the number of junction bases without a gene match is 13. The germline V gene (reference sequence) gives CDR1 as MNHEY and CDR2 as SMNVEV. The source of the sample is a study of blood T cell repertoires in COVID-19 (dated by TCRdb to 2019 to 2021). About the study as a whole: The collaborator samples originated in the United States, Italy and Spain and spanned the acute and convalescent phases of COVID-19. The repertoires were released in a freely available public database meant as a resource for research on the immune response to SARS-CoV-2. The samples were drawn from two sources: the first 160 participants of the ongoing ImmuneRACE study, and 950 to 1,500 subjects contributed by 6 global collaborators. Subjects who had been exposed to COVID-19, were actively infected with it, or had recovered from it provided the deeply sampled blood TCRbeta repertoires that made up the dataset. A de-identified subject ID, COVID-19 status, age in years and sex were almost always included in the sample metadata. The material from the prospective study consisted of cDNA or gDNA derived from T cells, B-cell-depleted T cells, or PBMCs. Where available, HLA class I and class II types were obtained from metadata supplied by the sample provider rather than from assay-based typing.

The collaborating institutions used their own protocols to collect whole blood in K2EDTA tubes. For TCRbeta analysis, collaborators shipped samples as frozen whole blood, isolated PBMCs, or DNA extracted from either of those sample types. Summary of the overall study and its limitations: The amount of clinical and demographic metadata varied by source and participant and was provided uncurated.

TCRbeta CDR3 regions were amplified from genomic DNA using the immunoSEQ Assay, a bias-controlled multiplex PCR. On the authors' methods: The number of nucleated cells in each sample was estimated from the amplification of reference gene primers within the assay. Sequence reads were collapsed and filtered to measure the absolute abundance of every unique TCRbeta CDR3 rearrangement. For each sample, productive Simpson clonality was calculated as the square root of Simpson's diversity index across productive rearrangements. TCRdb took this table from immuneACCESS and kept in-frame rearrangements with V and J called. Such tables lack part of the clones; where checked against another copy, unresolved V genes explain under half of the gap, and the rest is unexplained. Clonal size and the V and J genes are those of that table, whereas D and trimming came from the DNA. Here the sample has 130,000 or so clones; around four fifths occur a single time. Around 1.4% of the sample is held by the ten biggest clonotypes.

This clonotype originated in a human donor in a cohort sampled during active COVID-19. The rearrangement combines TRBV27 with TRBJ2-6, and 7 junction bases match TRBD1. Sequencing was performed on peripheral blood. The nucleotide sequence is TGTGCCAGCAGTTTATACTACCCGGGACAGATAACATCTGGGGCCAACGTCCTGACTTTC. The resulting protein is CASSLYYPGQITSGANVLTF. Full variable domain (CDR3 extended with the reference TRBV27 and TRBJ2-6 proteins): EAQVTQNPRYLITVTGKKLTVTCSQNMNHEYMSWYRQDPGLGLRQIYYSMNVEVTDKGDVPEGYKVSRKEKRNFPLILESPSPNQTSLYFCASSLYYPGQITSGANVLTFGAGSRLTVL.